This T cell receptor beta chain was profiled in a study of T cells in Graves' hyperthyroidism and ophthalmopathy. The study's findings and limits: Ophthalmopathy stood apart from stable hyperthyroidism in a 13 V-J model. Among clonotypes expanded in thyroid above 0.001, most were also found in blood.

The TCR beta CDR3 regions underwent amplification using RNA transcripts as the source. HTBI primers drove first-round RT-PCR of the TCR CDR3. TCRdb independently ran MiXCR on the multiplex PCR reads; one entry per CDR3 protein. The sample has 450,000 to 650,000 distinct CDR3 sequences, over 12% seen once. This clonotype was picked up many times. Its specificity is unknown. V lost 8 bases and J lost 0, with 13 bases in between. This CDR3 spans 14 amino acids. Germline-derived CDR1 and CDR2 are MNHNS and SASEGT. Material: blood. The TCR was taken from a woman aged 18-35 years with Graves' ophthalmopathy. The chain couples TRBV6-1 to TRBJ1-1, with D tentatively TRBD1 (5 bases). This chain's CDR3 is CASHEGWMNTEAFF. For the CDR3, the DNA is TGTGCCAGCCATGAGGGGTGGATGAACACTGAAGCTTTCTTT.